The rows below give T cell receptor beta chains drawn from one sample of a study of blood T cell repertoires in COVID-19. Clones were sequenced by immunoSEQ multiplex PCR, and TCRdb holds only the in-frame ones, with some missing. This sample has more than 85,000 clones, with around 80% found just once. The sequenced material came from peripheral blood. The receptors here all came from a woman at least 80 years old with acute or convalescent COVID-19. The CDR3 runs from the conserved cysteine through the conserved F or W. Fields, in order: V gene, D gene, CDR3 protein. A D gene is named only where the DNA matches it firmly.

>TRBV4-1|TRBD1
CASSQDQAQDRGNTEAFF
>TRBV6-2/TRBV6-3|TRBD2
CASTPGLAGTDEQFF
>TRBV6-5|TRBD1
CASSWGAQGFGNTIYF
>TRBV28|TRBD1
CASSTGGARNSPLHF
>TRBV11-1|NA
CASTDRSSYNEQFF
>TRBV27|NA
CASSTLQGSNSPLHF
>TRBV19|NA
CASSSQGVSNVLTF
>TRBV18|NA
CASSPESEQYF
>TRBV30|NA
CAWGGVINEKLFF
>TRBV19|NA
CASSILYRTDGYTF
>TRBV5-1|TRBD2
CASSLVLAGGLGEQFF
>TRBV5-1|TRBD2
CASSLQLAGEGQLFF
>TRBV6-5|TRBD1
CASSFQTGTYEQYF
>TRBV2|TRBD2
CASSSTTSGVFNEQFF
>TRBV7-8|NA
CASSLNPDMNTEAFF
>TRBV5-1|NA
CASSLVAGTSGANVLTF
>TRBV5-5|NA
CASSSGLGSGSSYNEQFF
>TRBV19|TRBD1
CASRQDRVGEQYF
>TRBV19|TRBD1
CASSATGGAGEKLFF
>TRBV7-2|TRBD1
CASSLALGGRSPLHF
>TRBV6-6|NA
CASEGRWNSPLHF